The entry that follows covers one T cell receptor beta chain sequence. The antigen is undetermined. The data belong to a study of blood T cells in healthy people across ages. There are 15 residues in the CDR3. V lost 7 bases to trimming and J lost 0 bases, with 17 bases between them. CDR1 and CDR2 (germline): SQVTM, ANQGSEA. Peripheral blood was drawn, approximately 10 milliliters per donor. Findings of the study overall: Older age went with lower TCR beta diversity per million T cells, in a roughly linear way.

A sample-barcoded 5' primer and a J-beta primer mix were used in a second PCR of roughly 7 to 11 cycles. Sequencing of every sample gave 2.5 million or more CDR3-containing paired-end reads. TCRdb fed the 5' RACE reads into MiXCR, producing one record per CDR3 protein. The sample has just over 1 million distinct CDR3 sequences; under 55% are singletons. Sequencing input: blood. The chain joins TRBV29-1 to TRBJ2-3; weak D call: TRBD1 (6 bases). This sequence originates from a woman aged 60-70 years in good health. CDR3 protein: CSDGVDRTSTDTQYF. The DNA of the CDR3 is TGCAGCGACGGAGTGGACAGAACTAGCACAGATACGCAGTATTTT.